This T cell receptor beta chain is drawn from a study of brain T cells in children with intractable seizures. Study conclusions and caveats: Absence of clones before surgery may stem from lower sequencing depth. Only CDR3 sequence similarity suggested viral specificity, without known HCMV serostatus.

Germline loops: CDR1 MDHEN, CDR2 SYDVKM. V gave up 5 bases and J gave up 11 bases; unmatched junction bases: 9. The CDR3 sequence is 13 residues long. Surgery cases with the highest brain T cell transcript signatures were chosen for sequencing. Pre-surgery treatment included at least one anti-epileptic drug. About this clone: What it binds is not known.

Libraries were prepared by immunoSEQ multiplex PCR; TCRdb keeps only in-frame clonotypes and omits some of them. The sample shows roughly 80,000 clones, around nine tenths of them seen only once. The genes are TRBV28 and TRBJ1-1; 9 nucleotides line up with TRBD1. The sequence derives from a girl aged 2 to 9 with Rasmussen encephalitis and intractable seizures. Source: peripheral blood, taken at surgery. CDR3 sequence: CASSLTYRGRAFF. In DNA, the CDR3 is TGTGCCAGCAGTCTTACGTACAGGGGGCGTGCTTTCTTT.